Each of the 17 T cell receptor beta chains below was sequenced from the same sample in a study of blood T cell repertoires in COVID-19. Profiling relied on immunoSEQ multiplex PCR, and the TCRdb table lists in-frame clones only, not all of them. The sample has some 70,000 clones, around 86% seen once. Material for sequencing was peripheral blood. The receptors derive from a man between 45 and 60 years old with active COVID-19.

CDR3 sequence: CASSPGFRTSGRAPPNEQFF. CDR3 coding DNA: TGCGCCAGCAGCCCTGGTTTCCGGACTAGCGGGAGGGCTCCACCGAATGAGCAGTTCTTC. The chain has TRBV5-1 and TRBJ2-1, with TRBD2 identical over 15 bases. Germline V CDR1 and CDR2: SGHRS, YFSETQ. This CDR3 spans 20 amino acids. The V gene end was trimmed by 4 bases and the J gene end by 7 bases; junction bases not matched to a gene: 18. Combining the CDR3 with reference TRBV5-1 and TRBJ2-1 gives the whole variable domain KAGVTQTPRYLIKTRGQQVTLSCSPISGHRSVSWYQQTPGQGLQFLFEYFSETQRNKGNFPGRFSGRQFSNSRSEMNVSTLELGDSALYLCASSPGFRTSGRAPPNEQFFGPGTRLTVL.

This clone was seen only a few times. The J gene is TRBJ2-7, the V gene TRBV3-1 (or the pseudogene TRBV3-2); D is possibly TRBD2 (6 bases). The V end was cut by 4 bases, the J end by 1 base, with 11 bases between. The CDR3 covers 14 residues. Looked up from germline, CDR1 is LGHDT and CDR2 is YNNKEL (reference sequence). The CDR3 reads CASSPQRASYEQYF. The DNA for the CDR3 is TGTGCCAGCAGCCCACAGCGGGCGTCCTACGAGCAGTACTTC.

This rearrangement joins TRBV14 to TRBJ1-1; 8 bases align to TRBD1. The CDR3 loop spans 17 amino acids. The junction had 14 bases not matched to a gene; V was cut back by 4 bases and J by 4 bases. CDR1 SGHDN and CDR2 FVKESK come from the germline V gene. CDR3 nucleotides: TGTGCCAGCAGCCGACTCGGGACAGGTAGGGGCGTCACTGAAGCTTTCTTT. Amino acids: CASSRLGTGRGVTEAFF. The entire variable domain, with the rest obtained from reference TRBV14 and TRBJ1-1, is as follows: EAGVTQFPSHSVIEKGQTVTLRCDPISGHDNLYWYRRVMGKEIKFLLHFVKESKQDESGMPNNRFLAERTGGTYSTLKVQPAELEDSGVYFCASSRLGTGRGVTEAFFGQGTRLTVV.

The chain couples TRBV4-2 to TRBJ1-2, with D possibly being TRBD1 (6 bases). Germline loops: CDR1 LGHNA, CDR2 YNFKEQ. V dropped 1 base and J dropped 6 bases, with 18 bases sitting between them. The CDR3 is made up of 16 amino acids. This CDR3 reads CASSQAWRLGADGYTF. As DNA, the CDR3 is TGTGCCAGCAGCCAAGCATGGCGGCTGGGGGCTGATGGCTACACCTTC.

The V call is TRBV5-1, the J call TRBJ2-7, with D possibly TRBD1 on 6 matching bases. Germline V CDR1 and CDR2: SGHRS, YFSETQ. This CDR3 spans 14 amino acids. Trimming removed 2 bases from V and 7 bases from J, with 16 bases in between. CDR3 DNA sequence: TGCGCCAGCAGCTTATCCAGGGGTGGCGGGGAGCAGTACTTC. It encodes CASSLSRGGGEQYF.

V and J are TRBV14 and TRBJ2-2, with a tentative D call TRBD2 (5 bases). V dropped 5 bases and J dropped 4 bases, with 17 bases sitting between them. CDR3 length equals 16 residues. Germline assignment: CDR1 SGHDN and CDR2 FVKESK. The chain's CDR3 is CASSYISEGFTGELFF. The CDR3 DNA reads TGTGCCAGCAGCTACATCTCAGAGGGTTTCACCGGGGAGCTGTTTTTT.

This clone has a handful of counts. This chain joins TRBV19 and TRBJ1-5; D gene uncertain. Germline CDR1 is LNHDA and CDR2 is SQIVND (reference sequence). This CDR3 is 14 amino acids long. V shed 2 bases and J shed 1 base, with 6 bases lying between them. The CDR3 spells CASSITGSNQPQHF. Here the CDR3 DNA reads TGTGCCAGTAGTATAACGGGGAGCAATCAGCCCCAGCATTTT.

The V and J genes are TRBV6-5 and TRBJ1-2, with D perhaps TRBD1 (6 bases). Germline V gene lookup returns CDR1 MNHEY and CDR2 SVGAGI. V lost 9 bases and J lost 2, with 13 bases in between. CDR3 length equals 13 residues. The CDR3 region is CASVRGPNYGYTF. The CDR3 DNA reads as TGTGCCAGTGTCAGGGGCCCAAACTATGGCTACACCTTC.

This chain uses TRBV30 with TRBJ1-4; D is possibly TRBD1 (6 bases). The germline V gene has CDR1 GTSNPN and CDR2 SVGIG (reference sequence). The CDR3 contains 14 residues. Trimming took 2 bases from V and 6 from J, leaving 13 bases between them. The CDR3 DNA reads as TGTGCCTGGAGTCCCCTGGCAGGGGATGAAAAACTGTTTTTT. It codes for CAWSPLAGDEKLFF.

About this clone: This specimen includes other DNA sequences encoding the same CDR3. The chain links TRBV5-1 to TRBJ1-2, with D tentatively TRBD1 (6 bases). The CDR3 spans 15 residues. V dropped 4 bases and J dropped 2 bases, with 15 bases sitting between them. Germline V gives CDR1 SGHRS, CDR2 YFSETQ. The CDR3 here is CASSTKLGQNYGYTF. The CDR3 DNA sequence: TGCGCCAGCAGCACCAAACTAGGACAGAACTATGGCTACACCTTC. Using reference TRBV5-1 and TRBJ1-2 for the parts outside the CDR3, the full variable domain is KAGVTQTPRYLIKTRGQQVTLSCSPISGHRSVSWYQQTPGQGLQFLFEYFSETQRNKGNFPGRFSGRQFSNSRSEMNVSTLELGDSALYLCASSTKLGQNYGYTFGSGTRLTVV.

In regard to this clone: A read error may account for a junction end that differs from germline. This sequence joins TRBV2 and TRBJ1-6; possibly TRBD1 for D (6 bases). Germline V CDR1 and CDR2: SNHLY, FYNNEI. CDR3 length: 11 amino acids. In DNA form, the CDR3 reads TGTGCCAGCAGTGACAGGGGCAGAGCTCCTTTT. Encoded protein: CASSDRGRAPF. Variable domain in full (rest from reference TRBV2 and TRBJ1-6): EPEVTQTPSHQVTQMGQEVILRCVPISNHLYFYWYRQILGQKVEFLVSFYNNEISEKSEIFDDQFSVERPDGSNFTLKIRSTKLEDSAMYFCASSDRGRAPFGNGTRLTVT.

The chain uses TRBV7-2 and TRBJ2-5, with D unclear. V shed 2 bases and J shed 2 bases, with 12 bases lying between them. The germline V gene has CDR1 SGHTA and CDR2 FQGNSA. The CDR3 is 15 amino acids. The CDR3 DNA sequence: TGTGCCAGCAGCTTAATTTGGGCACCTCAAGAGACCCAGTACTTC. This translates into CASSLIWAPQETQYF.

The chain links TRBV11-3 to TRBJ2-7, with TRBD2 identical over 7 bases. With 1 base clipped from V and 7 bases from J, the junction kept 13 bases outside the gene matches. CDR3 length: 16 residues. Germline V gene sequence: CDR1 SGHNT, CDR2 YENEEA. CDR3 region: CASSLGSLGLGEEQYF. The CDR3, as DNA: TGTGCCAGCAGCTTAGGATCACTAGGACTAGGAGAAGAGCAGTACTTC.

This clone was picked up one time. This rearrangement joins TRBV27 to TRBJ2-2; 11 positions agree with TRBD2. The V gene end was trimmed by 6 bases and the J gene end by 3 bases; junction bases not matched to a gene: 6. Germline V gene data show CDR1 as MNHEY and CDR2 as SMNVEV (reference sequence). This CDR3 has 16 residues. CDR3 in DNA: TGTGCCAGCAGCCGTCGACTAGCGGGGTACACCGGGGAGCTGTTTTTT. Amino acid sequence: CASSRRLAGYTGELFF.

The chain has TRBV7-2 and TRBJ1-4, with 9 positions matching TRBD1. V shed 1 base and J 7 bases; nucleotides not matched to a gene: 4. The CDR3 spans 15 residues. The germline V gene has CDR1 SGHTA and CDR2 FQGNSA. CDR3 amino acids: CASSLVGTGSEKLFF. DNA of the CDR3: TGTGCCAGCAGCTTAGTCGGGACAGGGAGTGAAAAACTGTTTTTT.

The chain employs TRBV9 and TRBJ1-4; a possible D gene is TRBD1 (6 bases). CDR1 is SGDLS, CDR2 YYNGEE, per germline. The V gene lost 4 bases and the J gene lost 1 base, with 14 bases spanning the gap. The CDR3 consists of 16 residues. The CDR3 region is CASSPSGGRTNEKLFF. CDR3 in DNA: TGTGCCAGCAGCCCCTCGGGGGGGCGAACTAATGAAAAACTGTTTTTT. Complete variable domain (other parts from reference TRBV9 and TRBJ1-4): DSGVTQTPKHLITATGQRVTLRCSPRSGDLSVYWYQQSLDQGLQFLIQYYNGEERAKGNILERFSAQQFPDLHSELNLSSLELGDSALYFCASSPSGGRTNEKLFFGSGTQLSVL.

The rearrangement joins TRBV6-1 to TRBJ1-2; D ambiguous. This CDR3 is built from 13 residues. V shed 2 bases and J shed 5 bases, with 9 bases lying between them. Germline loops: CDR1 MNHNS, CDR2 SASEGT. Here the CDR3 reads CASSETTVYGYTF. The CDR3 nucleotides read TGTGCCAGCAGTGAAACGACTGTATATGGCTACACCTTC.